The source of this T cell receptor beta chain is a study of CD8+CD57+ T cells in acquired aplastic anemia. In the study overall: DNA per sorted CD4+ or CD8+ sample ranged roughly 0.19 to 30 ug, averaging 3.2 ug.

Comments on this clonotype: Antigen specificity is unknown.

In patients chosen for sequencing, flow cytometry had shown CD8+CD57+ cell expansion. The study sampled blood from patients who had received no therapy. Study outcomes and limitations: Patients and controls were not found to differ significantly in CD8+ Simpson's diversity. The number of CD8+ CDR3 sequences shared by patients and controls was about 30.

TCR beta VDJ combinations and CDR3 sequences were profiled from genomic DNA. MiXCR, applied by TCRdb to the reads, yields one record per CDR3 protein. The sample includes 150,000 to 200,000 distinct CDR3 sequences, less than 60% of them seen just once. Germline lookup yields CDR1 MNHNS and CDR2 SASEGT. This CDR3 contains 14 residues. V lost 5 bases to trimming and J lost 0 bases, with 11 bases between them. V is TRBV6-1 and J is TRBJ2-7; D unclear. This receptor was taken from a human donor with aplastic anemia. Sequencing was performed on sorted CD4+, CD8+, or CD8+CD57+ T cells (not recorded which) from PBMCs. The CDR3 region is CASSRTVSSYEQYF. The CDR3 DNA reads as TGTGCCAGCAGTCGGACGGTAAGCTCCTACGAGCAGTACTTC.